The rows below give T cell receptor beta chains drawn from one sample of a study of radiation and T cells in renal cell carcinoma. Libraries were prepared by immunoSEQ multiplex PCR; TCRdb keeps only in-frame clonotypes and omits some of them. The profile shows roughly 150,000 clones, about 88% of them singletons. This specimen was blood, taken from a patient whose treatment included radiotherapy and nephrectomy. These receptors originate from a woman in her sixties or seventies with renal cell carcinoma. Both conserved end residues are part of each CDR3. Each record gives: CDR3 protein, CDR3 DNA, J gene, clone size, D gene, V gene, CDR3 length. D genes are given only for firm matches. Rows give clone size only sometimes, using once, few, many, or a class for an expanded clone.

CDR3aa: CASRVRGLDDSTEAFF; CDR3nt: TGTGCCAGCAGGGTTAGAGGCCTAGATGATTCCACTGAAGCTTTCTTT; j_gene: TRBJ1-1; abundance: .; d_gene: .; v_gene: TRBV7-2; len: 16
CDR3aa: CAWGRASSGNTIYF; CDR3nt: TGTGCCTGGGGACGCGCTTCCTCTGGAAACACCATATATTTT; j_gene: TRBJ1-3; abundance: .; d_gene: .; v_gene: TRBV30; len: 14
CDR3aa: CASSSPGTGGGEQFF; CDR3nt: TGTGCCAGCAGCTCCCCCGGGACAGGGGGTGGTGAGCAGTTCTTC; j_gene: TRBJ2-1; abundance: .; d_gene: TRBD1; v_gene: TRBV7-8; len: 15
CDR3aa: CAWDRSGDTQYF; CDR3nt: TGTGCCTGGGATCGATCCGGAGATACGCAGTATTTT; j_gene: TRBJ2-3; abundance: once; d_gene: .; v_gene: TRBV30; len: 12
CDR3aa: CASSVDAGGSNSPLHF; CDR3nt: TGTGCCAGCAGCGTAGATGCAGGGGGAAGTAATTCACCCCTCCACTTT; j_gene: TRBJ1-6; abundance: .; d_gene: TRBD1; v_gene: TRBV9; len: 16
CDR3aa: CASSQVDFRSYTEAFF; CDR3nt: TGTGCCAGCAGCCAAGTAGATTTCAGGTCGTACACTGAAGCTTTCTTT; j_gene: TRBJ1-1; abundance: once; d_gene: .; v_gene: TRBV4-2; len: 16
CDR3aa: CASSRDRGSEQYF; CDR3nt: TGTGCCAGTAGCCGCGACAGGGGGTCCGAGCAGTACTTC; j_gene: TRBJ2-7; abundance: .; d_gene: TRBD1; v_gene: TRBV19; len: 13
CDR3aa: CASRLQGHQETQYF; CDR3nt: TGCGCCAGCAGGCTACAGGGGCATCAAGAGACCCAGTACTTC; j_gene: TRBJ2-5; abundance: .; d_gene: TRBD1; v_gene: TRBV5-1; len: 14
CDR3aa: CASSFSGTPNQPQHF; CDR3nt: TGTGCCAGCAGCTTCTCAGGGACTCCTAATCAGCCCCAGCATTTT; j_gene: TRBJ1-5; abundance: .; d_gene: .; v_gene: TRBV6-5; len: 15
CDR3aa: CAWKGGYGYTF; CDR3nt: TGTGCCTGGAAGGGGGGCTATGGCTACACCTTC; j_gene: TRBJ1-2; abundance: .; d_gene: .; v_gene: TRBV30; len: 11
CDR3aa: CASSSVRDRGSYEQYF; CDR3nt: TGTGCCAGCAGTTCTGTCCGGGACAGGGGGTCCTACGAGCAGTACTTC; j_gene: TRBJ2-7; abundance: .; d_gene: TRBD1; v_gene: TRBV27; len: 16
CDR3aa: CASSLQGTVNTEAFF; CDR3nt: TGTGCCAGCAGCTTACAGGGGACAGTGAACACTGAAGCTTTCTTT; j_gene: TRBJ1-1; abundance: few; d_gene: TRBD1; v_gene: TRBV5-4; len: 15
CDR3aa: CASSLALGTGGAGYGYTF; CDR3nt: TGCGCCAGCAGCTTGGCCCTTGGGACAGGGGGCGCTGGGTATGGCTACACCTTC; j_gene: TRBJ1-2; abundance: .; d_gene: TRBD1; v_gene: TRBV5-1; len: 18
CDR3aa: CASSFQLLQETQYF; CDR3nt: TGTGCCAGCAGCTTTCAACTACTCCAAGAGACCCAGTACTTC; j_gene: TRBJ2-5; abundance: .; d_gene: .; v_gene: TRBV5-6; len: 14
CDR3aa: CASSLGLTEAGWWF; CDR3nt: TGTGCCAGCAGCTTAGGGCTTACGGAGGCAGGTTGGTGGTTC; j_gene: TRBJ1-2; abundance: .; d_gene: .; v_gene: TRBV7-9; len: 14
CDR3aa: CASSLPGVDTIYF; CDR3nt: TGTGCCAGCAGCTTGCCCGGGGTAGACACCATATATTTT; j_gene: TRBJ1-3; abundance: .; d_gene: .; v_gene: TRBV5-8; len: 13
CDR3aa: CASSLAASVETQYF; CDR3nt: TGTGCCAGCAGCTTAGCGGCTAGCGTGGAGACCCAGTACTTC; j_gene: TRBJ2-5; abundance: few; d_gene: .; v_gene: TRBV7-9; len: 14
CDR3aa: CASSLQSDRFHTEAFF; CDR3nt: TGTGCCAGCAGCCTTCAATCGGACAGATTTCACACTGAAGCTTTCTTT; j_gene: TRBJ1-1; abundance: few; d_gene: .; v_gene: TRBV7-9; len: 16
CDR3aa: CASSRLSNQPQHF; CDR3nt: TGTGCCAGCTCACGACTTAGCAATCAGCCCCAGCATTTT; j_gene: TRBJ1-5; abundance: .; d_gene: .; v_gene: TRBV18; len: 13
CDR3aa: CASSPRTGWSNQPQHF; CDR3nt: TGTGCCAGCAGTCCGCGGACAGGATGGAGCAATCAGCCCCAGCATTTT; j_gene: TRBJ1-5; abundance: .; d_gene: TRBD1; v_gene: TRBV28; len: 16
CDR3aa: CASSLSPGSNEQFF; CDR3nt: TGTGCCAGCAGCTTATCACCCGGATCGAATGAGCAGTTCTTC; j_gene: TRBJ2-1; abundance: .; d_gene: .; v_gene: TRBV7-9; len: 14
CDR3aa: CASSLDAASTEAFF; CDR3nt: TGCGCCAGCAGCTTGGACGCGGCAAGCACTGAAGCTTTCTTT; j_gene: TRBJ1-1; abundance: .; d_gene: .; v_gene: TRBV5-1; len: 14
CDR3aa: CAWRLAGSTDTQYF; CDR3nt: TGTGCCTGGAGACTAGCGGGATCAACAGATACGCAGTATTTT; j_gene: TRBJ2-3; abundance: .; d_gene: TRBD2; v_gene: TRBV30; len: 14
CDR3aa: CSVEVRGGGGYTF; CDR3nt: TGCAGCGTTGAAGTCAGAGGGGGCGGAGGCTACACCTTC; j_gene: TRBJ1-2; abundance: few; d_gene: TRBD1; v_gene: TRBV29-1; len: 13
CDR3aa: CATLRGSSSGNTIYF; CDR3nt: TGTGCCACTCTCCGGGGTTCGAGCTCTGGAAACACCATATATTTT; j_gene: TRBJ1-3; abundance: .; d_gene: .; v_gene: TRBV13; len: 15
CDR3aa: CASRLAGEGGSPSSYNSPLHF; CDR3nt: TGTGCAAGTCGCTTAGCCGGAGAGGGTGGTTCCCCGAGCTCCTATAATTCACCCCTCCACTTT; j_gene: TRBJ1-6; abundance: .; d_gene: .; v_gene: TRBV12-2; len: 21
CDR3aa: CSVEDGYTF; CDR3nt: TGCAGCGTTGAGGATGGCTACACCTTC; j_gene: TRBJ1-2; abundance: .; d_gene: .; v_gene: TRBV29-1; len: 9
CDR3aa: CASSLVPGGVTEAFF; CDR3nt: TGTGCCAGCAGCTTAGTCCCAGGGGGTGTTACTGAAGCTTTCTTT; j_gene: TRBJ1-1; abundance: once; d_gene: TRBD1; v_gene: TRBV11-2; len: 15
CDR3aa: CASSPDRGYGYTF; CDR3nt: TGTGCCAGCAGCCCAGACAGGGGCTATGGCTACACCTTC; j_gene: TRBJ1-2; abundance: .; d_gene: TRBD1; v_gene: TRBV9; len: 13
CDR3aa: CAGRQVQGERGYTF; CDR3nt: TGTGCTGGGCGCCAAGTACAGGGGGAAAGGGGCTACACCTTC; j_gene: TRBJ1-2; abundance: .; d_gene: TRBD1; v_gene: TRBV14; len: 14
CDR3aa: CATSREGGVNTGELFF; CDR3nt: TGTGCCACCAGCAGAGAAGGAGGGGTCAACACCGGGGAGCTGTTTTTT; j_gene: TRBJ2-2; abundance: .; d_gene: .; v_gene: TRBV15; len: 16
CDR3aa: CASSSGHRYSNQPQHF; CDR3nt: TGTGCCAGCAGTTCGGGACATAGGTATAGCAATCAGCCCCAGCATTTT; j_gene: TRBJ1-5; abundance: .; d_gene: .; v_gene: TRBV5-8; len: 16
CDR3aa: CASSLGGGEGPVAQYF; CDR3nt: TGTGCCAGCAGTTTAGGGGGTGGAGAGGGCCCAGTGGCCCAGTACTTC; j_gene: TRBJ2-5; abundance: .; d_gene: .; v_gene: TRBV28; len: 16
CDR3aa: CASSLDARDRGEAFF; CDR3nt: TGTGCCAGCAGCCTGGACGCCCGGGACAGGGGGGAAGCTTTCTTT; j_gene: TRBJ1-1; abundance: .; d_gene: TRBD1; v_gene: TRBV7-2; len: 15
CDR3aa: CASSFGSGGFQETQYF; CDR3nt: TGTGCCAGCAGTTTTGGTAGCGGGGGTTTCCAAGAGACCCAGTACTTC; j_gene: TRBJ2-5; abundance: .; d_gene: TRBD2; v_gene: TRBV27; len: 16
CDR3aa: CASSQGQGLQHF; CDR3nt: TGTGCCAGCAGCCAAGGACAGGGACTCCAGCATTTT; j_gene: TRBJ1-5; abundance: .; d_gene: TRBD1; v_gene: TRBV6-5; len: 12
CDR3aa: CASSLELVNTDTQYF; CDR3nt: TGCGCCAGCAGCTTGGAACTCGTAAATACAGATACGCAGTATTTT; j_gene: TRBJ2-3; abundance: .; d_gene: .; v_gene: TRBV5-1; len: 15
CDR3aa: CASSWSNQPQHF; CDR3nt: TGTGCCAGCAGTTGGAGCAATCAGCCCCAGCATTTT; j_gene: TRBJ1-5; abundance: .; d_gene: .; v_gene: TRBV27; len: 12
CDR3aa: CASSYSGNYGYTF; CDR3nt: TGTGCCAGCAGTTACTCGGGTAACTATGGCTACACCTTC; j_gene: TRBJ1-2; abundance: .; d_gene: .; v_gene: TRBV6-6; len: 13
CDR3aa: CASSEDLLSLNTEAFF; CDR3nt: TGTGCCAGCAGTGAGGATCTCCTATCCTTGAACACTGAAGCTTTCTTT; j_gene: TRBJ1-1; abundance: .; d_gene: .; v_gene: TRBV2; len: 16
CDR3aa: CASSRRTGPAADTQYF; CDR3nt: TGTGCCAGCAGCCGACGGACAGGGCCGGCGGCAGATACGCAGTATTTT; j_gene: TRBJ2-3; abundance: .; d_gene: TRBD1; v_gene: TRBV13; len: 16
CDR3aa: CASSVDVFSGNTIYF; CDR3nt: TGTGCCAGCAGCGTAGACGTCTTCTCTGGAAACACCATATATTTT; j_gene: TRBJ1-3; abundance: .; d_gene: .; v_gene: TRBV9; len: 15
CDR3aa: CASSDSDRALYRGTEAFF; CDR3nt: TGTGCCAGCAGTGATTCGGACAGGGCCCTTTACAGGGGCACTGAAGCTTTCTTT; j_gene: TRBJ1-1; abundance: .; d_gene: TRBD1; v_gene: TRBV6-4; len: 18
CDR3aa: CASSGLSGAATGELFF; CDR3nt: TGTGCCAGCAGCGGTTTAAGCGGGGCGGCCACCGGGGAGCTGTTTTTT; j_gene: TRBJ2-2; abundance: .; d_gene: TRBD2; v_gene: TRBV7-8; len: 16
CDR3aa: CASSAMTGTNGYTF; CDR3nt: TGTGCCAGCAGTGCCATGACAGGGACGAACGGCTACACCTTC; j_gene: TRBJ1-2; abundance: once; d_gene: TRBD1; v_gene: TRBV27; len: 14
CDR3aa: CASSLGTGGGGYTF; CDR3nt: TGTGCCAGCAGCTTAGGAACCGGGGGCGGTGGCTACACCTTC; j_gene: TRBJ1-2; abundance: once; d_gene: .; v_gene: TRBV7-9; len: 14
CDR3aa: CASSRTGTSGSHEQYF; CDR3nt: TGTGCCAGCAGTAGGACCGGGACTAGCGGTAGCCACGAGCAGTACTTC; j_gene: TRBJ2-7; abundance: .; d_gene: TRBD2; v_gene: TRBV6-6; len: 16
CDR3aa: CAWSVRARGSQNIQYF; CDR3nt: TGTGCCTGGAGTGTACGAGCTAGGGGCAGTCAAAACATTCAGTACTTC; j_gene: TRBJ2-4; abundance: .; d_gene: .; v_gene: TRBV30; len: 16
CDR3aa: CASSPTDTYNSPLHF; CDR3nt: TGTGCCAGCTCGCCGACAGACACCTATAATTCACCCCTCCACTTT; j_gene: TRBJ1-6; abundance: .; d_gene: .; v_gene: TRBV18; len: 15
CDR3aa: CASSYLGSGTEAFF; CDR3nt: TGTGCCAGCAGTTACTTAGGCAGCGGCACTGAAGCTTTCTTT; j_gene: TRBJ1-1; abundance: .; d_gene: .; v_gene: TRBV6-5; len: 14
CDR3aa: CAGRAGGYTDTQYF; CDR3nt: TGTGCCGGCCGCGCGGGGGGGTACACAGATACGCAGTATTTT; j_gene: TRBJ2-3; abundance: .; d_gene: TRBD2; v_gene: TRBV7-2; len: 14
CDR3aa: CASSRSSNEKLFF; CDR3nt: TGTGCCAGCAGCCGAAGTAGTAATGAAAAACTGTTTTTT; j_gene: TRBJ1-4; abundance: .; d_gene: .; v_gene: TRBV14; len: 13
CDR3aa: CASSPGGNQPQHF; CDR3nt: TGTGCCAGCTCACCAGGGGGCAATCAGCCCCAGCATTTT; j_gene: TRBJ1-5; abundance: .; d_gene: .; v_gene: TRBV18; len: 13
CDR3aa: CASSQESSGGAETQYF; CDR3nt: TGTGCCAGCAGCCAAGAAAGTAGCGGGGGGGCAGAGACCCAGTACTTC; j_gene: TRBJ2-5; abundance: .; d_gene: TRBD2; v_gene: TRBV4-2; len: 16
CDR3aa: CASSLGGGGFQETQYF; CDR3nt: TGCGCCAGCAGCTTGGGCGGTGGGGGGTTCCAAGAGACCCAGTACTTC; j_gene: TRBJ2-5; abundance: .; d_gene: .; v_gene: TRBV5-1; len: 16
CDR3aa: CASSVSGGKETQYF; CDR3nt: TGTGCCAGCAGCGTATCCGGGGGGAAAGAGACCCAGTACTTC; j_gene: TRBJ2-5; abundance: .; d_gene: TRBD2; v_gene: TRBV9; len: 14
CDR3aa: CASSALRTGELFF; CDR3nt: TGTGCCAGCAGTGCCCTCCGCACCGGGGAGCTGTTTTTT; j_gene: TRBJ2-2; abundance: .; d_gene: .; v_gene: TRBV6-4; len: 13